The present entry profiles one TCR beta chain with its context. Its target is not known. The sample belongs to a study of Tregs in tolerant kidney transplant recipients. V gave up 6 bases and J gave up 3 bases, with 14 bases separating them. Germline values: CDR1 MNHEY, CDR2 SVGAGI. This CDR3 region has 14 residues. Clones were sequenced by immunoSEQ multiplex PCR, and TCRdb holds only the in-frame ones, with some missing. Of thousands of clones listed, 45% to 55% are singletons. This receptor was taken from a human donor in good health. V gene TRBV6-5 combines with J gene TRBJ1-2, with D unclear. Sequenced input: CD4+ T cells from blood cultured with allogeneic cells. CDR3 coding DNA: TGTGCCAGCAGAAGGGCCACTTCCGACTATGGCTACACCTTC. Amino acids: CASRRATSDYGYTF.